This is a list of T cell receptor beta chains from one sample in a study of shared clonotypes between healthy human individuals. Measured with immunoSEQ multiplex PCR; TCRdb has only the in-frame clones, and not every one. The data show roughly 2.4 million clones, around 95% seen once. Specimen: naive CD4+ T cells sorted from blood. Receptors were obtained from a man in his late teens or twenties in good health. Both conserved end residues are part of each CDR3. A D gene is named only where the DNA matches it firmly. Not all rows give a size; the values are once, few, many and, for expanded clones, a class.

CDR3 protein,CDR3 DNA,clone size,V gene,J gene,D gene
CASSGGTSRVTDTQYF,TGTGCCAGCAGTGGTGGGACTAGCCGGGTCACAGATACGCAGTATTTT,.,TRBV6-6,TRBJ2-3,TRBD2
CASRDRVNEQFF,TGTGCCAGCAGAGACAGGGTCAATGAGCAGTTCTTC,.,TRBV6-1,TRBJ2-1,TRBD1
CASIPGLVRYEQYF,TGTGCCAGCATCCCCGGACTAGTTAGATACGAGCAGTACTTC,.,TRBV2,TRBJ2-7,TRBD2
CSAGEVGGIGELFF,TGCAGCGCTGGAGAGGTCGGGGGCATCGGGGAGCTGTTTTTT,.,TRBV29-1,TRBJ2-2,.
CASRPGYGQPQHF,TGTGCCAGTAGACCAGGGTACGGGCAGCCCCAGCATTTT,few,TRBV19,TRBJ1-5,.
CASRLPGTGNLEQFF,TGTGCCAGCAGGCTGCCCGGGACAGGGAATCTTGAGCAGTTCTTC,.,TRBV11-2,TRBJ2-1,TRBD1
CASSPEVGISPLHF,TGTGCCAGCTCACCCGAGGTTGGGATTTCACCCCTCCACTTT,.,TRBV18,TRBJ1-6,.
CASSLVSLSGNTIYF,TGTGCCAGCAGCTTAGTCTCACTCTCTGGAAACACCATATATTTT,.,TRBV7-9,TRBJ1-3,.
CASSPPQGWGNTIYF,TGTGCCAGCTCACCACCTCAGGGGTGGGGAAACACCATATATTTT,.,TRBV18,TRBJ1-3,.
CASSLQDYEQYF,TGTGCCAGCAGTCTACAGGACTACGAGCAGTACTTC,.,TRBV7-2,TRBJ2-7,.
CAISGMSSGETQYF,TGTGCCATCAGTGGAATGAGTAGCGGGGAGACCCAGTACTTC,once,TRBV10-3,TRBJ2-5,TRBD2
CASISSSQGETGELFF,TGTGCCAGCATCTCTTCCTCGCAGGGGGAGACCGGGGAGCTGTTTTTT,.,TRBV7-9,TRBJ2-2,TRBD1
CALKRAPGNTIYF,TGTGCCTTAAAGAGGGCGCCTGGAAACACCATATATTTT,.,TRBV30,TRBJ1-3,.
CASSEASLAGSETQYF,TGTGCCAGCAGTGAAGCTTCCCTAGCGGGATCAGAGACCCAGTACTTC,.,TRBV2,TRBJ2-5,TRBD2
CSAGWALEQFF,TGCAGTGCCGGTTGGGCTCTTGAGCAGTTCTTC,.,TRBV20-1,TRBJ2-1,.
CASSVGQGQFYEQYF,TGTGCCAGCAGCGTAGGACAGGGACAGTTCTACGAGCAGTACTTC,.,TRBV9,TRBJ2-7,TRBD1
CASSLVGGPNSPLHF,TGTGCCAGCAGCTTAGTAGGTGGGCCAAATTCACCCCTCCACTTT,.,TRBV7-8,TRBJ1-6,.
CASSYLGEQFF,TGTGCCAGCAGCTATTTGGGGGAGCAGTTCTTC,.,TRBV6-6,TRBJ2-1,.
CASKFSRQETQYF,TGTGCCAGCAAGTTTTCCCGCCAAGAGACCCAGTACTTC,.,TRBV2,TRBJ2-5,.
CASSFFASSGNTIYF,TGTGCCAGCAGCTTTTTTGCGAGCTCTGGAAACACCATATATTTT,.,TRBV11-2,TRBJ1-3,.
CASSDPLRVQPQHF,TGTGCCAGCAGTGACCCCCTTAGGGTTCAGCCCCAGCATTTT,few,TRBV2,TRBJ1-5,.
CASSLEWTTEAFF,TGCGCCAGCAGCTTGGAGTGGACCACTGAAGCTTTCTTT,.,TRBV5-1,TRBJ1-1,.
CATSRAGTRVVNEQFF,TGTGCCACCAGCAGAGCCGGGACTAGAGTCGTTAATGAGCAGTTCTTC,.,TRBV15,TRBJ2-1,TRBD2
CASSYVRGRRKEKLFF,TGTGCCAGCAGTTACGTTCGGGGGAGGAGGAAAGAAAAACTGTTTTTT,.,TRBV6-5,TRBJ1-4,.
CASSPWAQGETQYF,TGTGCCAGCAGTCCCTGGGCACAGGGGGAGACCCAGTACTTC,once,TRBV6-5,TRBJ2-5,TRBD1
CSVEQGPNTEAFF,TGCAGCGTTGAGCAAGGGCCGAACACTGAAGCTTTCTTT,.,TRBV29-1,TRBJ1-1,.